The source of this T cell receptor (beta chain) is a study of identical twins. Study-level findings and limits: Researchers caution that invariant MAIT and iNKT cells could partly confound zero-insertion analyses.

A universal primer binding site was introduced by template switching. The final cDNA contained unique molecular identifiers. MiXCR, applied by TCRdb to the 5' RACE reads, yields one record per CDR3 protein. The sample records a few hundred thousand distinct CDR3 sequences, approximately 9.6% being singletons. The V end lost 1 base, the J end lost 4 bases, and 11 bases lay between the germline ends. Germline V gene data show CDR1 as DFQATT and CDR2 as SNEGSKA (reference sequence). The CDR3 is 13 amino acids. This clonotype came up a few times. Its antigen remains unidentified. These records were also assigned to another study, of yellow fever vaccine responses in identical twins.

Specimen: PBMCs. The source of this sequence is a woman younger than 35 in good health. The rearrangement joins TRBV20-1 to TRBJ2-7, with D uncertain. The CDR3 region is CSARGRSNYEQYF. CDR3 DNA: TGCAGTGCTAGAGGAAGGAGCAATTACGAGCAGTACTTC.